This T cell receptor (beta chain) was sequenced in a study of shared T cell receptors in the human thymus. TCRdb's copy holds only in-frame clones and misses some; the assay was immunoSEQ multiplex PCR. The table lists around 340,000 clones, 85% to 95% of them singletons, with around 0.019% in the top ten. What was sequenced was thymocytes. This TCR derives from a human donor.

CDR3 DNA sequence: TGTGCCAGCAGCTTAGCAGGACAGGAAACCTACGAGCAGTACTTC. Protein sequence: CASSLAGQETYEQYF. J is TRBJ2-7 and V is TRBV7-8; 7 bases fit TRBD1. Per germline, CDR1 SGHVS and CDR2 FQNEAQ. This CDR3 contains 15 residues. J lost 2 bases, V lost 0 bases, and 4 bases had no gene match.